Listed below are T cell receptor beta chains from one sample, sequenced in a study of CD8+ T cells in alopecia areata. Produced via immunoSEQ multiplex PCR; TCRdb's table is partial and in-frame only. The sample has hundreds of thousands of clones, roughly 63% seen once. The sample was CD4+ T cells sorted from blood, taken at roughly week 53, from a patient treated with tofacitinib. The receptors stem from a human donor with alopecia areata. The CDR3 runs from the conserved cysteine through the conserved F or W. The order of the fields is J gene, V gene, CDR3 protein.

>TRBJ2-3|TRBV10-3
CAISGRRGDTDTQYF
>TRBJ2-7|TRBV29-1
CSVDETGGHEQYF
>TRBJ2-7|TRBV29-1
CSVAQGLPGEQYF
>TRBJ2-2|TRBV27
CASPPRPGELFF
>TRBJ1-6|TRBV14
CASSQDRVSPLHF
>TRBJ2-5|TRBV27
CASSSRGRGTQYF
>TRBJ1-2|TRBV9
CASSVEGGPHGYTF
>TRBJ2-2|TRBV5-1
CASSRGTLGELFF
>TRBJ2-2|TRBV6-1
CASSVRGPDTGELFF
>TRBJ2-5|TRBV18
CASSPTSGETQYF
>TRBJ2-5|TRBV4-1
CASSQDQGQGPQETQYF
>TRBJ2-6|TRBV5-4
CASSVDRISGANVLTF
>TRBJ1-5|TRBV30
CAWIGMGQGYQPQHF
>TRBJ1-2|TRBV7-9
CASSLTPPGPNYGYTF
>TRBJ2-1|TRBV4-1
CASSQEGLAGRNEQFF
>TRBJ2-7|TRBV5-1
CASSYGTASYEQYF
>TRBJ1-5|TRBV6-1
CASTERGNQPQHF
>TRBJ2-3|TRBV2
CASSISRAFGTDTQYF
>TRBJ1-1|TRBV2
CASSAARGGTEAFF
>TRBJ1-1|TRBV23-1
CASSPDQAFF
>TRBJ2-5|TRBV2
CATLREIQETQYF
>TRBJ2-1|TRBV19
CASSILTRGGEQFF
>TRBJ1-2|TRBV9
CASSRGYGYTF
>TRBJ1-5|TRBV6-6
CASSSPGQGIMEPQHF
>TRBJ2-7|TRBV5-4
CASSREPGLNSYEQYF
>TRBJ2-1|TRBV2
CASRDRAHEQFF
>TRBJ2-5|TRBV30
CAWSFLAGGLRTQYF
>TRBJ2-2|TRBV9
CASTGTPEHGELFF
>TRBJ2-7|TRBV9
CASSVRDTGEQYF